This T cell receptor beta chain was captured in a study of blood T cell repertoires in COVID-19. Study-level information: Donors in the United States, Italy and Spain gave samples during acute or convalescent COVID-19. T cells, B-cell-depleted T cells, or PBMCs supplied cDNA or gDNA.

J lost 14 bases, V lost 7 bases, and 17 bases had no gene match. The CDR3 has 15 residues. CDR1 is SGHNT and CDR2 is YENEEA in the germline V gene. In the study's own analysis: Nucleated cell counts were estimated from reference gene primer amplification. Clones were read by immunoSEQ multiplex PCR, and TCRdb kept only the in-frame ones, dropping some. Clone size and V and J calls were adopted from that table, with D and trimming inferred from the DNA. The data hold roughly 40,000 clones, with roughly 76% observed a single time. This clone was found a few times. The sequenced material came from peripheral blood. This sequence originates from a man in his 70s with active or convalescent COVID-19. This chain connects TRBV11-3 to TRBJ1-4; 9 nucleotides align to TRBD1. The CDR3 coding sequence is TGTGCCAGCACCCCTGGAGGGACAGGGTCCCATCATCTGTTTTTT. Its translation: CASTPGGTGSHHLFF.